This T cell receptor (beta chain) comes out of a study of graft-versus-host responses after intestinal transplantation. The assay was immunoSEQ multiplex PCR, and TCRdb's table has in-frame clones only and misses some. The table records roughly 97,000 clones, 91% of them present only once. For this clone: Antigen: not known.

The source is a human donor who was the organ donor for an intestinal transplant. The sequenced sample was unstimulated CD4+ T cells sorted from spleen or lymph node cells, obtained before transplant.

The CDR3 DNA is TGTGCCAGCAGCTTACTGGGACTACCCCAAGAGACCCAGTACTTC. Residues: CASSLLGLPQETQYF. This rearrangement joins TRBV11-3 to TRBJ2-5, with 7 bases fitting TRBD2. V shed 2 bases and J 1 base; nucleotides not matched to a gene: 4. Germline V lookup: CDR1 SGHNT, CDR2 YENEEA. This CDR3 is 15 amino acids long.